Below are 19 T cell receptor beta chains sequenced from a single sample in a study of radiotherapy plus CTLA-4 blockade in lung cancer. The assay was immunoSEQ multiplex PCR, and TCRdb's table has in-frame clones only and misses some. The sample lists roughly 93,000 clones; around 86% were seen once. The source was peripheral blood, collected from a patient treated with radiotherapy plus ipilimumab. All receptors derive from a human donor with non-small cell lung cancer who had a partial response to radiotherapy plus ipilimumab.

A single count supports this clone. The CDR3 DNA is TGTGCCAGCAGCTTAGTTTCAGGGGGCCCAGCGGAGACCCAGTACTTC. Protein product: CASSLVSGGPAETQYF. The chain recombines TRBV11-2 with TRBJ2-5; 8 bases align to TRBD1. This CDR3 comprises 16 residues. Germline V CDR1 and CDR2: SGHAT, FQNNGV. The V gene end was trimmed by 1 base and the J gene end by 5 bases; junction bases not matched to a gene: 9. Using reference TRBV11-2 and TRBJ2-5 for the parts outside the CDR3, the full variable domain is EAGVAQSPRYKIIEKRQSVAFWCNPISGHATLYWYQQILGQGPKLLIQFQNNGVVDDSQLPKDRFSAERLKGVDSTLKIQPAKLEDSAVYLCASSLVSGGPAETQYFGPGTRLLVL.

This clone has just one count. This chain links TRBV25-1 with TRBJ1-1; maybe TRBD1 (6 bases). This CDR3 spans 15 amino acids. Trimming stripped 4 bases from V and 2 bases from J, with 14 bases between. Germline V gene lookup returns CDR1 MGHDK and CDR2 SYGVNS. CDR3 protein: CASSVTGFINTEAFF. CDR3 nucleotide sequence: TGTGCCAGCAGTGTAACAGGGTTTATTAACACTGAAGCTTTCTTT.

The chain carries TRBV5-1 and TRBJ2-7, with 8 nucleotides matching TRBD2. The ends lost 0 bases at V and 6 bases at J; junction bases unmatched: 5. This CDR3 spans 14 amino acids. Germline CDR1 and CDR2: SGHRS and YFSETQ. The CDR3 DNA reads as TGCGCCAGCAGCTTGGGACTAGCGCCAGGCGAGCAGTACTTC. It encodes CASSLGLAPGEQYF.

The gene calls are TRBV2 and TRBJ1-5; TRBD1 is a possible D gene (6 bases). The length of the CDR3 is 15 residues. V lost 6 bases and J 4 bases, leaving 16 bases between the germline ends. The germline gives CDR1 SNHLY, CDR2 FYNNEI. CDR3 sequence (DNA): TGTGCCAGCAGGTCCCTAGGACAGAGTAATCAGCCCCAGCATTTT. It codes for CASRSLGQSNQPQHF.

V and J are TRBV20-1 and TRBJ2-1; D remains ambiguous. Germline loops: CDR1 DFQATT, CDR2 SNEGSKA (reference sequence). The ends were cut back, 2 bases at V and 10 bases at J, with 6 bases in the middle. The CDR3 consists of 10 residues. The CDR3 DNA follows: TGCAGTGCTAGAAAGGAGGAGCAGTTCTTC. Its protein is CSARKEEQFF.

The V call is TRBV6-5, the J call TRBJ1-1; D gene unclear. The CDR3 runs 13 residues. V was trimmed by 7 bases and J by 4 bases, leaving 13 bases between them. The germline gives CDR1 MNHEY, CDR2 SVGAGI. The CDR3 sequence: CASTAFEGTEAFF. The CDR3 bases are TGTGCCAGCACCGCGTTCGAGGGCACTGAAGCTTTCTTT.

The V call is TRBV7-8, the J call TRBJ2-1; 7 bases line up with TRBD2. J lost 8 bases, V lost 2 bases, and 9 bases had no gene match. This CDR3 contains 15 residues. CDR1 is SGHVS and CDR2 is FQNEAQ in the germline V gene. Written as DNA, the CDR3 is TGTGCCAGCAGCTTAAACCCTAGCGGTGAGGATGAGCAGTTCTTC. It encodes CASSLNPSGEDEQFF.

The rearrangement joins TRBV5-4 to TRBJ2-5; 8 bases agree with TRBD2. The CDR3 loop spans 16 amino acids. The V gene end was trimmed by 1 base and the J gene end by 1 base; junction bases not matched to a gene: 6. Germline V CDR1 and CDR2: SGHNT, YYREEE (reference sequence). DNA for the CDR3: TGTGCCAGCAGCTTGCTCGGGAGGGAGGCCCAAGAGACCCAGTACTTC. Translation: CASSLLGREAQETQYF.

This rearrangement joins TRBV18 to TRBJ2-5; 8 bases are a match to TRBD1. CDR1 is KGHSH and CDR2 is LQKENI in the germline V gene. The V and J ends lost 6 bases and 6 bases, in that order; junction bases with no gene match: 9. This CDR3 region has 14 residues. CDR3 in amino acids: CASSLQGAGKTQYF. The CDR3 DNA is TGTGCCAGCTCGCTTCAGGGGGCGGGAAAGACCCAGTACTTC.

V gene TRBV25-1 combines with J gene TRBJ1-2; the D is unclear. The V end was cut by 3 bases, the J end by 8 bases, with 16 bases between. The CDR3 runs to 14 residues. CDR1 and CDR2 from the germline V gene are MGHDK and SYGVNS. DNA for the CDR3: TGTGCCAGCAGTGACACGGAGGGTCGAGGAGGCTACACCTTC. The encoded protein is CASSDTEGRGGYTF.

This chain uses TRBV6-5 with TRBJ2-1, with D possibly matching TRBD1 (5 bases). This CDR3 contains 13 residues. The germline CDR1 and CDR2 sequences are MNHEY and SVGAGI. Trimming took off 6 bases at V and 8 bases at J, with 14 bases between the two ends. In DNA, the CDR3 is TGTGCCAGCAGCCGTAGCCTAGGGGATGAGCAGTTCTTC. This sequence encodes CASSRSLGDEQFF.

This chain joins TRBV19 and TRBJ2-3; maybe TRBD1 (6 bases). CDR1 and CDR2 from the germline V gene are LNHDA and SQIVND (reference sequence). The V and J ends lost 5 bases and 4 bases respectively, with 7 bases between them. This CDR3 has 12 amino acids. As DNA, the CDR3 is TGTGCCAGTAGTCCAGGGGCAGATACGCAGTATTTT. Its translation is CASSPGADTQYF.

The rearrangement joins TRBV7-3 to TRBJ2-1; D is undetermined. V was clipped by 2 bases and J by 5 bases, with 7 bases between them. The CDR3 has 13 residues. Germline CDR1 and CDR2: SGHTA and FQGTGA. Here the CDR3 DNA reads TGTGCCAGCAGCTTAGGCACAAACAATGAGCAGTTCTTC. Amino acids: CASSLGTNNEQFF.

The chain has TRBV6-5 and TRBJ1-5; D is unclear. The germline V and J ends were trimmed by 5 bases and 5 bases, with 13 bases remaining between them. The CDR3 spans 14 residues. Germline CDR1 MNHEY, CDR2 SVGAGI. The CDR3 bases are TGTGCCAGCAGTGACGACAACGCCGATCAGCCCCAGCATTTT. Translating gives CASSDDNADQPQHF.

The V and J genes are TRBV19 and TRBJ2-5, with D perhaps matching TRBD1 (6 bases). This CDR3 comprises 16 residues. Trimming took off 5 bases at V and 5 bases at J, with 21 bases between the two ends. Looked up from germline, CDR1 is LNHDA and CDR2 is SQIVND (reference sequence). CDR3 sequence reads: CASSPPRPGERETQYF. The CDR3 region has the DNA TGTGCCAGTAGTCCTCCCAGGCCAGGGGAACGCGAGACCCAGTACTTC.

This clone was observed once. DNA of the CDR3: TGCGCCAGCAAGGAGGGCATAGATACGCAGTATTTT. It encodes CASKEGIDTQYF. V is TRBV5-1 and J is TRBJ2-3, with a possible D match to TRBD2 (6 bases). Trimming left V 6 bases short and J 5 bases short, with 10 bases between. Germline V gives CDR1 SGHRS, CDR2 YFSETQ. The CDR3 loop spans 12 amino acids.

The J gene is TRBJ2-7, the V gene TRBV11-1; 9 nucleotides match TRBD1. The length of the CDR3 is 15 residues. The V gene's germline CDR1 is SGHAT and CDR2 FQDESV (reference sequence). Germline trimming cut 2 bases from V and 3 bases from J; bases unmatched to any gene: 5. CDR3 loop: CASSLRTGEHYEQYF. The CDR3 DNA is TGTGCCAGCAGCTTAAGGACAGGGGAACACTACGAGCAGTACTTC.

CDR3 sequence: CSSRTGEYTEAFF. The CDR3 bases are TGCAGCTCCCGGACAGGGGAATACACTGAAGCTTTCTTT. This chain links TRBV29-1 with TRBJ1-1; 9 bases line up with TRBD1. Trimming took 8 bases from V and 3 from J; bases not matched to a gene: 7. This CDR3 region has 13 residues. The V gene's germline CDR1 is SQVTM and CDR2 ANQGSEA.

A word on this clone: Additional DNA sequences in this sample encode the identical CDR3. CDR3: CAWSRAEAFF. CDR3 DNA: TGTGCCTGGTCCCGGGCTGAAGCTTTCTTT. V usage is TRBV30 and J usage is TRBJ1-1; no definite D call. V lost 5 bases and J lost 6, with 7 bases in between. CDR1 and CDR2 from the germline V gene are GTSNPN and SVGIG (reference sequence). There are 10 residues in the CDR3.